A selection of T cell receptor beta chains follows, all from one sample in a study of blood T cell repertoires in COVID-19. The data were produced by immunoSEQ multiplex PCR, yet TCRdb's version contains in-frame clones alone and is incomplete. Of 85,000 to 110,000 clones in the sample, roughly 89% were seen once. The sequenced sample was peripheral blood. All receptors derive from a woman of 80 years or more in a cohort sampled during active COVID-19. CDR3s include the opening cysteine and the closing phenylalanine or tryptophan. The D gene is left open where the match is weak. Size tells how often a clone was seen (once, few, many) or the class of an expanded clone, and some rows leave it out.

>TRBJ2-1|TRBV12-3/TRBV12-4|.|.
CASSLARVEQFF
TGTGCCAGCAGTTTAGCTCGGGTTGAGCAGTTCTTC
>TRBJ1-2|TRBV6-6|.|TRBD1
CASSLQGADSYGYTF
TGTGCCAGCAGTCTCCAGGGGGCTGATAGCTATGGCTACACCTTC
>TRBJ2-3|TRBV28|.|TRBD2
CASRRTGTRTDTQYF
TGTGCCAGCAGACGGACCGGGACTAGAACAGATACGCAGTATTTT
>TRBJ1-1|TRBV6-6|.|.
CASSTTPNTEAFF
TGTGCCAGCAGTACCACACCCAACACTGAAGCTTTCTTT
>TRBJ2-5|TRBV29-1|.|TRBD1
CSVGTGDSFETQYF
TGCAGCGTTGGGACAGGGGATAGTTTCGAGACCCAGTACTTC
>TRBJ2-3|TRBV2|.|.
CASRVQGTSTDTQYF
TGTGCCAGCAGAGTTCAGGGCACTAGCACAGATACGCAGTATTTT
>TRBJ2-7|TRBV6-5|.|.
CASSYPGSGEQYF
TGTGCCAGCAGTTACCCAGGGTCAGGGGAGCAGTACTTC
>TRBJ2-5|TRBV18|once|TRBD2
CASSREASGGQETQYF
TGTGCCAGCTCACGTGAAGCTAGCGGGGGACAAGAGACCCAGTACTTC
>TRBJ1-3|TRBV11-2|.|.
CASSLGQRNTIYF
TGTGCCAGCAGCTTAGGACAGAGAAACACCATATATTTT
>TRBJ2-3|TRBV6-5|.|.
CASSYSGQGTDTQYF
TGTGCCAGCAGTTACTCAGGTCAGGGGACCGATACGCAGTATTTT
>TRBJ1-1|TRBV19|.|TRBD1
CASSMGVGQGRNTEAFF
TGTGCCAGTAGTATGGGGGTGGGACAGGGGCGGAACACTGAAGCTTTCTTT
>TRBJ2-1|TRBV27|once|.
CASSSGTERVANEQFF
TGTGCCAGCAGTTCTGGAACCGAGAGGGTTGCCAATGAGCAGTTCTTC
>TRBJ2-5|TRBV19|.|TRBD2
CASSIAGTSGQETQYF
TGTGCCAGTAGTATAGCCGGGACTAGCGGCCAAGAGACCCAGTACTTC
>TRBJ1-1|TRBV28|once|.
CASSPAGATEAFF
TGTGCCAGCAGTCCCGCGGGGGCCACTGAAGCTTTCTTT
>TRBJ1-5|TRBV6-5|.|TRBD1
CASRAGTGGHQPQHF
TGTGCCAGCAGGGCCGGGACAGGGGGACATCAGCCCCAGCATTTT
>TRBJ1-1|TRBV7-9|.|TRBD1
CASSMDRAEAFF
TGTGCCAGCAGCATGGACAGGGCAGAAGCTTTCTTT
>TRBJ2-4|TRBV3-1/TRBV3-2|.|.
CASSQPTSIQYF
TGTGCCAGCAGCCAACCCACGAGCATTCAGTACTTC
>TRBJ2-7|TRBV5-1|.|TRBD1
CASSLARQGNEQYF
TGCGCCAGCAGCTTGGCCCGACAGGGGAACGAGCAGTACTTC
>TRBJ2-1|TRBV18|.|TRBD1
CASSPQTGGGYEQFF
TGTGCCAGCTCACCACAGACAGGGGGCGGGTATGAGCAGTTCTTC
>TRBJ2-3|TRBV4-2|.|.
CASSVQRNTDTQYF
TGTGCCAGCAGCGTCCAGCGGAACACAGATACGCAGTATTTT
>TRBJ2-1|TRBV29-1|once|.
CSVEQNSDEQFF
TGCAGCGTTGAGCAAAATTCGGATGAGCAGTTCTTC
>TRBJ1-5|TRBV30|.|.
CAWDQRGSNQPQHF
TGTGCCTGGGACCAGCGGGGGAGTAATCAGCCCCAGCATTTT
>TRBJ2-3|TRBV2|.|TRBD2
CASTLAGARTDTQYF
TGTGCCAGCACACTAGCGGGGGCACGCACAGATACGCAGTATTTT
>TRBJ2-1|TRBV27|.|TRBD1
CASSPSPDRAHYNEQFF
TGTGCCAGCAGTCCCTCCCCCGACAGGGCGCACTACAATGAGCAGTTCTTC
>TRBJ1-1|TRBV7-9|.|TRBD1
CASSYSGQGRTEAFF
TGTGCCAGCAGCTACAGTGGACAGGGGCGTACTGAAGCTTTCTTT
>TRBJ1-4|TRBV6-4|.|.
CANRQTEKSTNEKLFF
TGTGCCAACCGGCAGACAGAAAAATCAACTAATGAAAAACTGTTTTTT